This TCR beta chain was recovered during a study of response to subunit inactivated influenza vaccine. Study results and limitations: The authors proposed limited new T cell recruitment per seasonal influenza vaccination.

TCRdb processed the RT-PCR reads anew with MiXCR; each CDR3 protein has one entry. The sample includes a few hundred thousand distinct CDR3 sequences, around 15% of them seen just once. V was pared by 3 bases and J by 3 bases, with 16 bases between. Germline values: CDR1 DFQATT, CDR2 SNEGSKA (reference sequence). CDR3 length: 15 residues. Concerning this clonotype itself: Its target is unknown.

The chain is built from TRBV20-1 and TRBJ2-3; D might be TRBD2 (6 bases). This clonotype was obtained from a man between 45 and 60 years old who received an inactivated influenza vaccine. The sample here was PBMCs from blood, taken 11 to 12 days after vaccination. Here the CDR3 DNA reads TGCAGTGCTAGCGATGGCAGGGCGGGGACAGATACGCAGTATTTT. Translated: CSASDGRAGTDTQYF.